This T cell receptor (beta chain) was identified during a study of persistence of HIV-infected CD4 T cells. With regard to this clone: As yet, its antigen is unknown.

The stimulus was lysate of CMV-infected fibroblasts, 8.5 to 10 ug/mL. Memory cells lacking CD40L and CD69 with high CD45RO were sorted. Before stimulation, PBMCs underwent CD8+ T cell depletion. For approximately 20 hours, CD8-depleted PBMCs received anti-CD28/CD49d costimulation, a CD40-blocking antibody and enfuvirtide. The libraries were made with immunoSEQ version 4 in survey mode. Sequenced by immunoSEQ multiplex PCR; TCRdb stores in-frame clones only, minus some. The data show about 28,000 clones, around 80% seen once. The CDR3 runs to 14 residues. CDR1 is SGHRS and CDR2 is YFSETQ in the germline V gene. V was cut by 2 bases and J by 5 bases, with 14 bases left in between.

Source: CD4+ T cells sorted from PBMCs after approximately 19-hour stimulation, taken from a patient who received antiretroviral therapy. This rearrangement joins TRBV5-1 to TRBJ2-7; the D is unclear. The TCR was taken from an adult man with HIV who was CMV-seropositive. CDR3 bases: TGCGCCAGCAGCTTATCGGACCCAACGGACGAGCAGTACTTC. Its translation: CASSLSDPTDEQYF.